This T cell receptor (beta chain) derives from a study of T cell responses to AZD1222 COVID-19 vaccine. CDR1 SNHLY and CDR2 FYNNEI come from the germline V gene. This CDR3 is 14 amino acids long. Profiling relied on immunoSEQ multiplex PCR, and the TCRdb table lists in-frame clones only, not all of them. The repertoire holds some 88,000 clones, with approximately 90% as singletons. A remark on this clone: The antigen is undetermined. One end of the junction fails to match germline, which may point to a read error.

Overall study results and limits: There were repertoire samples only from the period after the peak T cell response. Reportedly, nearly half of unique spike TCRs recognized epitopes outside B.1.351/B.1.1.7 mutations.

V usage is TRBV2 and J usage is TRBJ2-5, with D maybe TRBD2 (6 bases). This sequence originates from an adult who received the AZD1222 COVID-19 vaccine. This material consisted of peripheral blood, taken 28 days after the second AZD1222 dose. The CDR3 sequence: CASSALARQDTQYF. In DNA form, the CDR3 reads TGTGCCAGCAGTGCACTAGCCCGCCAAGATACCCAGTACTTC.